These 8 T cell receptor beta chains originate from one sample sequenced in a study of CD8+CD57+ T cells in acquired aplastic anemia. TCR beta VDJ combinations and CDR3 sequences were profiled from genomic DNA. TCRdb itself ran the reads through MiXCR, one entry per CDR3 protein. The sample carries some 190,000 distinct CDR3 sequences, around 45% recorded once. Sequencing used sorted CD4+, CD8+, or CD8+CD57+ T cells (not recorded which) from PBMCs. These receptors all stem from a human donor in good health.

This clonotype appeared a few times. The V and J genes are TRBV19 and TRBJ2-1; D is perhaps TRBD1 (5 bases). V was clipped by 9 bases and J by 5 bases, with 17 bases between them. Germline loops: CDR1 LNHDA, CDR2 SQIVND (reference sequence). This CDR3 region has 14 residues. As DNA, the CDR3 is TGTGCCAGCAGTGAAATTCAGGGAAACAATGAGCAGTTCTTC. Translation gives CASSEIQGNNEQFF.

In this sample, this clonotype turned up a few times. The V call is TRBV3-1, the J call TRBJ2-1, with D possibly matching TRBD2 (6 bases). V was cut by 3 bases and J by 5 bases, with 14 bases left in between. Germline V gene sequence: CDR1 LGHDT, CDR2 YNNKEL (reference sequence). This CDR3 comprises 15 residues. The CDR3 sequence is CASSQAGLANNEQFF. The CDR3, as DNA: TGTGCCAGCAGCCAGGCGGGACTGGCAAACAATGAGCAGTTCTTC.

The J gene is TRBJ2-7, the V gene TRBV20-1, with unresolved D. Germline CDR1 DFQATT, CDR2 SNEGSKA (reference sequence). Between the trimmed V and J ends, which lost 0 bases and 2 bases, there was a span of 11 bases. The CDR3 consists of 14 residues. The CDR3 loop reads CSARDLKRTYEQYF. DNA for the CDR3: TGCAGTGCTAGAGATCTGAAAAGAACCTACGAGCAGTACTTC.

This clonotype showed up many times. V usage is TRBV20-1 and J usage is TRBJ2-1, with 8 bases that match TRBD1. Trimming at V came to 8 bases and at J to 0 bases, leaving 12 bases not matched to a gene. The CDR3 totals 16 residues. Germline CDR1 is DFQATT and CDR2 is SNEGSKA (reference sequence). CDR3 nucleotides: TGCAGTCCAAACCGCCGGGACAGGCGCTCCTACAATGAGCAGTTCTTC. Encoded protein: CSPNRRDRRSYNEQFF.

This clonotype was recorded a few times. The V and J genes are TRBV19 and TRBJ2-3; D call uncertain. CDR3 size: 16 residues. Trimming took 0 bases from V and 0 from J, leaving 10 bases between them. The germline CDR1 and CDR2 sequences are LNHDA and SQIVND (reference sequence). The CDR3 loop reads CASSIEGTLSTDTQYF. In nucleotides, the CDR3 is TGTGCCAGTAGTATAGAGGGCACTCTGAGCACAGATACGCAGTATTTT.

J is TRBJ2-1 and V is TRBV12-3 or TRBV12-4; 10 bases are shared with TRBD1. This CDR3 has 16 residues. The ends lost 5 bases at V and 7 bases at J; junction bases unmatched: 11. The CDR3 DNA sequence: TGTGCCAGCAGTGAGGGCGGGACAGGGGCCTGGAATGAGCAGTTCTTC. Translating gives CASSEGGTGAWNEQFF.

J is TRBJ2-7 and V is TRBV4-3; TRBD2 agrees at 8 bases. CDR1 and CDR2 (germline): LGHNA, YSLEER. This CDR3 region has 15 residues. V shed 0 bases, J shed 6 bases, and the junction held 7 bases outside the gene matches. The CDR3, as DNA: TGCGCCAGCAGCCAAGAAAGGGCGGGGGGAGGCGAGCAGTACTTC. This codes for CASSQERAGGGEQYF.

This clonotype was seen a few times. The CDR3 loop is CAIGTAMGEQFF. As DNA, the CDR3 is TGTGCCATCGGGACAGCTATGGGTGAGCAGTTCTTC. The chain combines TRBV24-1 with TRBJ2-1; 7 nucleotides agree with TRBD1. Germline V gene data show CDR1 as KGHDR and CDR2 as SFDVKD. V shed 11 bases and J 9 bases; nucleotides not matched to a gene: 9. This CDR3 region has 12 residues.